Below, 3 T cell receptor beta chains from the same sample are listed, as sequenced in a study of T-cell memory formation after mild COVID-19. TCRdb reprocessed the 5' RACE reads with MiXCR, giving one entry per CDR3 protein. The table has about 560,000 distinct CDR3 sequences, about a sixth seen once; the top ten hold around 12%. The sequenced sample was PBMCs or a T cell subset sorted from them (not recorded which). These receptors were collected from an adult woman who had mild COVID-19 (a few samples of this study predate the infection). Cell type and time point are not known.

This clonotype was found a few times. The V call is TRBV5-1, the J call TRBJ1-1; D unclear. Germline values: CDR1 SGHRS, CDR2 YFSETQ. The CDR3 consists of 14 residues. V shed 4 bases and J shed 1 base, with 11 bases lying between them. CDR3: CASSRATGNTEAFF. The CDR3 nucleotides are TGCGCCAGCAGCCGGGCGACTGGGAACACTGAAGCTTTCTTT.

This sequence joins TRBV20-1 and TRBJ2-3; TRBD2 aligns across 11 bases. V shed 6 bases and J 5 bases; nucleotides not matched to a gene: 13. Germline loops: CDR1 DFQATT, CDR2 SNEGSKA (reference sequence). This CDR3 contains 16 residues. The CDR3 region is CSAPTPGLADEDTQYF. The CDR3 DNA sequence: TGCAGTGCGCCGACCCCGGGACTAGCGGATGAAGATACGCAGTATTTT.

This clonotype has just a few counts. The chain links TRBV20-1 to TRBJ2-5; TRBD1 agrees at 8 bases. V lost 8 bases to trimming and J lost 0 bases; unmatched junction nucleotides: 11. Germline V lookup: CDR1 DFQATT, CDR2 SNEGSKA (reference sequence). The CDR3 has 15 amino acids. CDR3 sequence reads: CSPLRGRGNQETQYF. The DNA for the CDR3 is TGCAGTCCACTCAGGGGGCGGGGCAACCAAGAGACCCAGTACTTC.